The following is a T cell receptor beta chain sequence with its context. Assay used: immunoSEQ multiplex PCR; TCRdb lists only in-frame clones, some missing. This sample has about 350,000 clones, with around 88% found just once. The sample comes from a study of blood T cell repertoires in COVID-19. Study background: In each case, the material was cDNA or gDNA derived from T cells, B-cell-depleted T cells, or PBMCs.

The CDR3 consists of 12 residues. Trimming stripped 1 base from V and 5 bases from J, with 5 bases between. Germline lookup yields CDR1 SGHNT and CDR2 YENEEA. Seattle researchers signed up patients amid active infection and tracked them longitudinally. Sequencing was performed on peripheral blood. The chain couples TRBV11-3 to TRBJ1-2; D is undetermined. This receptor was taken from a woman aged 60-70 years with COVID-19, enrolled during active disease. The CDR3 sequence is CASSLGLYGYTF. Written as DNA, the CDR3 is TGTGCCAGCAGCTTAGGGCTTTATGGCTACACCTTC.